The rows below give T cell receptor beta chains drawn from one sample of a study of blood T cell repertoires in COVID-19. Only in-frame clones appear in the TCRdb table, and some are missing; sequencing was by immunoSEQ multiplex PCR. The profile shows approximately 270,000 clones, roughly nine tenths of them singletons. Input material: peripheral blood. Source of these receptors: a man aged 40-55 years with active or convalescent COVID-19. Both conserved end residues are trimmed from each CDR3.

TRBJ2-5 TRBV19 ASSIRAEAGGRETQY
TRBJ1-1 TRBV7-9 AGAPGVNTEAF
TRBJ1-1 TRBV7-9 ASSPRQLMNTEAF
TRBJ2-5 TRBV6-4 ASSVFGGETQY
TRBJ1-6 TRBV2 ASSAESSYNSPLH
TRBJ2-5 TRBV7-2 ASSLILGGTKTQY
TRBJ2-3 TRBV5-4 ASSRAGSGGTDTQY
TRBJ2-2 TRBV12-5 AASGFANTGELF
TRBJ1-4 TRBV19 ASSRYLQEGEKLF
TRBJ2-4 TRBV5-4 ASSSPGPSDDTGHIQY
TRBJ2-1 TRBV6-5 ASSKTTSYNEQF
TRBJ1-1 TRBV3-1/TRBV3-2 ASSQEGREAF
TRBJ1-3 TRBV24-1 ATSKGDHARNTIY
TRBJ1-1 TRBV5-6 ASRGAPVGRSNTEAF
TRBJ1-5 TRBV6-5 ASSPTLTSNQPQH
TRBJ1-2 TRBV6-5 ASSAANYGYT
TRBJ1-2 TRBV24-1 ATPPIRGAQPNYGYT
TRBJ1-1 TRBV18 ASSPLPGQRTMNTEAF
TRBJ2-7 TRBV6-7 ASSYGLAGEYEQY
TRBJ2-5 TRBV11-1 ASSFGYSQETQY
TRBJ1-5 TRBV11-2 ASSLETDSNQPQH
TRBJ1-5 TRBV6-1 ASSERGQGATYSNQPQH
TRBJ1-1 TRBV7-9 ASSLGGGPGWMNTEAF
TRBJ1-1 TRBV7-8 ASSSAPGSTEAF
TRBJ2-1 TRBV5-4 ASSLAAGGNNEQF
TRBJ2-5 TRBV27 ASSQYRVETQY
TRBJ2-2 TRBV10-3 AISDSSFKSGQTGELF
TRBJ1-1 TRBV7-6 ASSLGQGAGNTEAF
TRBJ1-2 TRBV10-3 AISAPSYGYT
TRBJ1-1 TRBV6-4 ASSDIRGKGNTEAF
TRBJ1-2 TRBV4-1 ATSTGGGSGYT
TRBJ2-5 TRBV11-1 ASSLLRGGPETQY